These 8 T cell receptor beta chains share one sample of origin, sequenced in a study of control samples from healthy donors and cancer patients. Produced via immunoSEQ multiplex PCR; TCRdb's table is partial and in-frame only. The table includes some 130,000 clones, more than 90% detected once. Specimen: blood. The origin of the receptors is a man between 18 and 29 years old in good health.

The chain recombines TRBV11-2 with TRBJ2-7; the D gene is possibly TRBD2 (5 bases). The CDR3 is made up of 17 amino acids. The germline gives CDR1 SGHAT, CDR2 FQNNGV. V dropped 0 bases and J dropped 2 bases, with 17 bases sitting between them. The CDR3 here is CASSLDLRLAYTYEQYF. The CDR3, as DNA: TGTGCCAGCAGCTTAGATCTTCGGTTAGCGTACACCTACGAGCAGTACTTC. The full variable domain, with the rest looked up from reference TRBV11-2 and TRBJ2-7, is EAGVAQSPRYKIIEKRQSVAFWCNPISGHATLYWYQQILGQGPKLLIQFQNNGVVDDSQLPKDRFSAERLKGVDSTLKIQPAKLEDSAVYLCASSLDLRLAYTYEQYFGPGTRLTVT.

As to this clone: Mismatch with germline at one junction end may stem from a read error. This chain connects TRBV11-2 to TRBJ2-5; D could derive from TRBD1 or TRBD2 (6 bases each). CDR1 is SGHAT, CDR2 FQNNGV, per germline. The CDR3 length is 13 residues. The CDR3 coding sequence is TGTGCCAGCAGCTCAAACCTACTAGCAGGGGATCACTTC. It yields the protein CASSSNLLAGDHF. Together with reference TRBV11-2 and TRBJ2-5, the CDR3 gives the full variable domain: EAGVAQSPRYKIIEKRQSVAFWCNPISGHATLYWYQQILGQGPKLLIQFQNNGVVDDSQLPKDRFSAERLKGVDSTLKIQPAKLEDSAVYLCASSSNLLAGDHFGPGTRLLVL.

The chain recombines TRBV6-1 with TRBJ2-6; the match to TRBD2 covers 13 bases. The germline V gene has CDR1 MNHNS and CDR2 SASEGT. The length of the CDR3 is 18 residues. V dropped 4 bases and J dropped 3; count of bases not matched to a gene: 6. The CDR3 coding sequence is TGTGCCAGCAGTGGAACTAGCGGGGGGGCTCTTGGGGCCAACGTCCTGACTTTC. It codes for CASSGTSGGALGANVLTF.

Only one count was recorded for this clone. The J gene is TRBJ1-6, the V gene TRBV6-1; 10 positions agree with TRBD1. V gave up 4 bases and J gave up 8 bases; unmatched junction bases: 8. The CDR3 loop spans 16 amino acids. Germline loops: CDR1 MNHNS, CDR2 SASEGT. The CDR3 protein is CASSGLPGQGHSPLHF. The CDR3 DNA sequence: TGTGCCAGCAGTGGATTACCGGGACAGGGGCATTCACCCCTCCACTTT.

This clone was detected once. The chain combines TRBV7-6 with TRBJ2-1; D remains ambiguous. Trimming removed 1 base from V and 1 base from J, with 2 bases in between. Germline values: CDR1 SGHVS, CDR2 FNYEAQ. The CDR3 contains 13 residues. Here the CDR3 reads CASSLESYNEQFF. CDR3 DNA: TGTGCCAGCAGCTTAGAGTCCTACAATGAGCAGTTCTTC.

V gene TRBV4-1 combines with J gene TRBJ2-2, with TRBD2 identical over 10 bases. The CDR3 covers 17 residues. The V gene's germline CDR1 is MGHRA and CDR2 YSYEKL. V was clipped by 4 bases and J by 2 bases; unmatched bases: 7. The CDR3 is CASSPGLADSNTGELFF. The CDR3 bases are TGCGCCAGCAGCCCCGGACTAGCGGATTCCAACACCGGGGAGCTGTTTTTT.

The gene calls are TRBV2 and TRBJ2-7, with D perhaps matching TRBD1 (5 bases). V dropped 2 bases and J dropped 2 bases, with 13 bases sitting between them. There are 15 residues in the CDR3. The germline V gene has CDR1 SNHLY and CDR2 FYNNEI. CDR3 in amino acids: CASSELGVETYEQYF. The CDR3 nucleotides read TGTGCCAGCAGTGAATTAGGGGTTGAAACCTACGAGCAGTACTTC.

J is TRBJ1-6 and V is TRBV19, with 8 nucleotides matching TRBD1. Germline V gives CDR1 LNHDA, CDR2 SQIVND (reference sequence). The junction had 19 bases not matched to a gene; V was cut back by 5 bases and J by 10 bases. This CDR3 is built from 18 residues. DNA of the CDR3: TGTGCCAGTAGTGCCCGGGACAGGCGGACCGGGGAAAAGTCACCCCTCCACTTT. As protein: CASSARDRRTGEKSPLHF.